This T cell receptor (beta chain) is drawn from a study of OX40 agonist ivuxolimab in advanced cancers. In the study overall: Patients were given ivuxolimab, an antibody that agonizes OX40 (CD134). Ivuxolimab was delivered to patients intravenously every 2 weeks at doses spanning 0.01 to 10 mg/kg.

Measured with immunoSEQ multiplex PCR; TCRdb has only the in-frame clones, and not every one. The table records some 16,000 clones, approximately 80% of them present only once. The receptor's source is an adult with an advanced solid tumor such as melanoma, head and neck, liver or kidney cancer. This sample comprised CD4+ or CD8+ T cells sorted from blood, obtained in a trial of the OX40 agonist ivuxolimab.

The CDR3 region is CASSFYRGYSPLHF. The CDR3 DNA is TGTGCCAGCAGCTTCTACAGGGGCTATTCACCCCTCCACTTT. This chain links TRBV7-4 with TRBJ1-6; 7 positions match TRBD1. J was trimmed by 8 bases and V by 3 bases; bases with no gene match: 4. Per the germline V gene, CDR1 is SGHVT and CDR2 is SQSDAQ. The CDR3 is 14 residues long.